These 25 T cell receptor beta chains originate from one sample sequenced in a study of T cells in Graves' hyperthyroidism and ophthalmopathy. It was RNA transcripts that yielded the amplified TCR beta CDR3 regions. The HTBI primer set drove a first-round RT-PCR of the TCR CDR3. TCRdb re-analysed the multiplex PCR reads in MiXCR, keeping a single row per CDR3 protein. The sample has approximately 600,000 distinct CDR3 sequences, under 20% seen once. The sample was blood. All receptors come from a woman in her 30s with Graves' hyperthyroidism.

At least ten counts were recorded for this clonotype. The chain employs TRBV7-2 and TRBJ1-1, with D unresolved. The CDR3 has 14 amino acids. The V and J ends lost 3 bases and 1 base respectively, with 9 bases between them. Germline V gene lookup returns CDR1 SGHTA and CDR2 FQGNSA. For the CDR3, the DNA is TGTGCCAGCAGCTTCTTTGTCCAGAACACTGAAGCTTTCTTT. Translation: CASSFFVQNTEAFF. Full variable domain (outside the CDR3, taken from reference TRBV7-2 and TRBJ1-1): GAGVSQSPSNKVTEKGKDVELRCDPISGHTALYWYRQSLGQGLEFLIYFQGNSAPDKSGLPSDRFSAERTGGSVSTLTIQRTQQEDSAVYLCASSFFVQNTEAFFGQGTRLTVV.

The chain carries TRBV2 and TRBJ1-1; D is perhaps TRBD1 (5 bases). Germline CDR1 is SNHLY and CDR2 is FYNNEI. The CDR3 has 14 amino acids. Trimming shortened V by 5 bases and J by 4 bases, and 14 bases separated the two germline ends. DNA for the CDR3: TGTGCCAGCAGTAGGACCGGGACCGGCACTGAAGCTTTCTTT. It translates to CASSRTGTGTEAFF.

This clonotype was counted only a few times. This chain links TRBV7-8 with TRBJ1-1, with D maybe TRBD1 (5 bases). The CDR3 runs to 16 residues. Between the trimmed V and J ends, which lost 0 bases and 1 base, there was a span of 12 bases. Germline V gene data show CDR1 as SGHVS and CDR2 as FQNEAQ. CDR3 coding DNA: TGTGCCAGCAGCTTAGCCCGGGACGGACGGAACACTGAAGCTTTCTTT. It codes for CASSLARDGRNTEAFF.

The rearrangement links TRBV7-2 to TRBJ2-7; D not resolved. Germline V gene data show CDR1 as SGHTA and CDR2 as FQGNSA. V lost 7 bases and J 6 bases, leaving 19 bases between the germline ends. The CDR3 runs to 14 residues. As DNA, the CDR3 is TGTGCCAGCACCCCCGGGTCCCCACCCAGCGAGCAGTACTTC. Its protein product is CASTPGSPPSEQYF. Combining the CDR3 with reference TRBV7-2 and TRBJ2-7 gives the whole variable domain GAGVSQSPSNKVTEKGKDVELRCDPISGHTALYWYRQSLGQGLEFLIYFQGNSAPDKSGLPSDRFSAERTGGSVSTLTIQRTQQEDSAVYLCASTPGSPPSEQYFGPGTRLTVT.

This clonotype has only a few counts. The chain recombines TRBV5-1 with TRBJ1-1; possibly TRBD1 for D (6 bases). Deletions cut 2 bases from V and 4 bases from J, with 12 bases between. Germline V gene data show CDR1 as SGHRS and CDR2 as YFSETQ. The CDR3 contains 14 residues. The CDR3 is CASSLVGGSTEAFF. CDR3 in DNA: TGCGCCAGCAGCTTAGTAGGGGGATCCACTGAAGCTTTCTTT. Together with reference TRBV5-1 and TRBJ1-1, the CDR3 gives the full variable domain: KAGVTQTPRYLIKTRGQQVTLSCSPISGHRSVSWYQQTPGQGLQFLFEYFSETQRNKGNFPGRFSGRQFSNSRSEMNVSTLELGDSALYLCASSLVGGSTEAFFGQGTRLTVV.

About this clonotype itself: Germline and junction disagree at one end, which may indicate a read error. The chain has TRBV5-1 and TRBJ2-3; D is unresolved. The length of the CDR3 is 12 residues. CDR1 and CDR2 from the germline V gene are SGHRS and YFSETQ. This chain's CDR3 is CVSSLPTDTQYF. CDR3 coding DNA: TGCGTCAGCAGCTTACCCACAGATACGCAGTATTTT.

This clonotype occurred a few times. The chain combines TRBV20-1 with TRBJ1-6; no firm D call. Trimming removed 0 bases at V and 3 bases at J, with 9 bases between. Per the germline V gene, CDR1 is DFQATT and CDR2 is SNEGSKA (reference sequence). The CDR3 sequence is 15 residues long. The CDR3 DNA sequence: TGCAGTGCTAGAGATCATGCACTCTATAATTCACCCCTCCACTTT. It encodes CSARDHALYNSPLHF.

This clonotype was detected ten times or more. The chain is built from TRBV18 and TRBJ1-5; D remains ambiguous. The V end was cut by 8 bases, the J end by 5 bases, with 13 bases between. Germline V gene data show CDR1 as KGHSH and CDR2 as LQKENI. CDR3 length equals 13 residues. CDR3 region: CASQNDIYQPQHF. DNA for the CDR3: TGTGCCAGCCAAAACGATATATATCAGCCCCAGCATTTT.

This clonotype was seen ten or more times. The rearrangement uses TRBV20-1 and TRBJ2-7; TRBD1 matches 9 bases. This CDR3 region has 13 residues. V shed 6 bases and J 3 bases; nucleotides not matched to a gene: 6. The V gene's germline CDR1 is DFQATT and CDR2 SNEGSKA (reference sequence). The DNA of the CDR3 is TGCAGTGCAGAACCGGGACAGGGCTACGAGCAGTACTTC. As protein: CSAEPGQGYEQYF.

This clonotype has a count of ten or more. The V and J genes are TRBV2 and TRBJ2-3, with D possibly matching TRBD1 (6 bases). The CDR3 spans 12 residues. Germline V gene sequence: CDR1 SNHLY, CDR2 FYNNEI. The V end lost 7 bases, the J end lost 6 bases, and 11 bases lay between the germline ends. This CDR3 is CASNRVRDTQYF. In DNA form, the CDR3 reads TGTGCCAGCAACAGGGTTCGGGATACGCAGTATTTT.

This clonotype appeared many times. This sequence joins TRBV7-9 and TRBJ2-1; D is ambiguous. This CDR3 is built from 15 residues. The V end was cut by 6 bases, the J end by 2 bases, with 14 bases between. The V gene's germline CDR1 is SEHNR and CDR2 FQNEAQ (reference sequence). CDR3 in amino acids: CASSIPSGTYNEQFF. For the CDR3, the DNA is TGTGCCAGCAGTATCCCTAGTGGCACCTACAATGAGCAGTTCTTC.

There are many counts of this clonotype. V gene TRBV6-8 combines with J gene TRBJ2-1, with a weak D call TRBD2 (6 bases). The CDR3 sequence is 19 residues long. Per germline, CDR1 MNHGY and CDR2 SAAAGT. V was shortened by 2 bases and J by 0 bases, with 20 bases between the two germline ends. CDR3 residues: CASSYPHRDWLSSYNEQFF. The CDR3 DNA reads as TGTGCCAGCAGTTACCCACACCGGGACTGGCTCAGCTCCTACAATGAGCAGTTCTTC.

This clonotype was counted a few times. The V call is TRBV9, the J call TRBJ2-7; TRBD1 agrees at 7 bases. The CDR3 covers 13 residues. Germline V CDR1 and CDR2: SGDLS, YYNGEE. The V and J ends lost 0 bases and 6 bases, in that order; junction bases with no gene match: 3. CDR3 sequence reads: CASSVGSGGEQYF. Written as DNA, the CDR3 is TGTGCCAGCAGCGTAGGATCAGGGGGCGAGCAGTACTTC.

V gene TRBV7-8 combines with J gene TRBJ1-6, with a weak D call TRBD1 (5 bases). Trimming left V 1 base short and J 10 bases short, with 17 bases between. The CDR3 is made up of 16 amino acids. CDR1 SGHVS and CDR2 FQNEAQ come from the germline V gene. In DNA, the CDR3 is TGTGCCAGCAGCTTAGGGGACCGTCTTTCGGGATCACCCCTCCACTTT. Translated, it gives CASSLGDRLSGSPLHF.

This clonotype showed up many times. This chain joins TRBV6-1 and TRBJ2-7, with D hard to call. CDR3 length: 14 residues. Trimming removed 5 bases from V and 0 bases from J, with 11 bases in between. Germline V lookup: CDR1 MNHNS, CDR2 SASEGT. The CDR3: CASSPRESSYEQYF. For the CDR3, the DNA is TGTGCCAGCAGTCCGAGAGAGAGCTCCTACGAGCAGTACTTC.

This clonotype was counted many times. The chain recombines TRBV18 with TRBJ2-3, with D possibly being TRBD2 (6 bases). The V gene's germline CDR1 is KGHSH and CDR2 LQKENI. There are 15 residues in the CDR3. V lost 2 bases and J 5 bases, leaving 14 bases between the germline ends. The CDR3 DNA reads as TGTGCCAGCTCACCAAGGTCGGGAGTTGGAGATACGCAGTATTTT. Translated: CASSPRSGVGDTQYF.

This clonotype was detected ten times or more. The rearrangement links TRBV20-1 to TRBJ2-5; 13 bases match TRBD2. With V trimmed by 2 bases and J by 1 base, 10 bases remained unmatched. This CDR3 region has 18 residues. The germline V gene has CDR1 DFQATT and CDR2 SNEGSKA (reference sequence). CDR3 region: CSARSYRGLAGIQETQYF. In DNA, the CDR3 is TGCAGTGCTAGATCATATAGGGGACTAGCGGGGATCCAAGAGACCCAGTACTTC.

Many counts were recorded for this clonotype. The chain has TRBV6-1 and TRBJ1-1; perhaps TRBD1 as D (5 bases). V shed 6 bases and J shed 2 bases, with 16 bases lying between them. Germline assignment: CDR1 MNHNS and CDR2 SASEGT. The CDR3 is 15 amino acids. CDR3 loop: CASSPDRDYNTEAFF. DNA of the CDR3: TGTGCCAGCAGCCCCGATCGGGACTATAACACTGAAGCTTTCTTT.

The rearrangement joins TRBV7-3 to TRBJ2-3; D not certain. This CDR3 has 14 amino acids. Trimming removed 5 bases at V and 6 bases at J, with 15 bases between. Germline V gene sequence: CDR1 SGHTA, CDR2 FQGTGA. As DNA, the CDR3 is TGTGCCAGCAGCAAAAACCAGGACCCTGATACGCAGTATTTT. This gives the protein CASSKNQDPDTQYF.

At least ten counts were recorded for this clonotype. The V and J genes are TRBV7-2 and TRBJ2-5; D tentatively fits TRBD1 or TRBD2 (8 bases each). Germline V CDR1 and CDR2: SGHTA, FQGNSA. CDR3 length: 19 residues. Between the trimmed V and J ends, which lost 1 base and 2 bases, there was a span of 23 bases. The CDR3 reads CASSLVGGGQGAFQETQYF. CDR3 DNA sequence: TGTGCCAGCAGCTTAGTCGGGGGGGGGCAGGGGGCCTTTCAAGAGACCCAGTACTTC. Filled out from reference TRBV7-2 and TRBJ2-5, the complete variable domain reads GAGVSQSPSNKVTEKGKDVELRCDPISGHTALYWYRQSLGQGLEFLIYFQGNSAPDKSGLPSDRFSAERTGGSVSTLTIQRTQQEDSAVYLCASSLVGGGQGAFQETQYFGPGTRLLVL.

This sequence joins TRBV3-1 and TRBJ1-2; D possibly corresponds to TRBD1 (5 bases). Germline CDR1 is LGHDT and CDR2 is YNNKEL (reference sequence). The CDR3 runs to 12 residues. Trimming shortened V by 2 bases and J by 8 bases, and 9 bases separated the two germline ends. As DNA, the CDR3 is TGTGCCAGCAGCCAAATGGGGCTGGGCTACACCTTC. Translated, it gives CASSQMGLGYTF. The full variable domain, its missing parts supplied by reference TRBV3-1 and TRBJ1-2, is DTAVSQTPKYLVTQMGNDKSIKCEQNLGHDTMYWYKQDSKKFLKIMFSYNNKELIINETVPNRFSPKSPDKAHLNLHINSLELGDSAVYFCASSQMGLGYTFGSGTRLTVV.

A few counts support this clonotype. The genes are TRBV12-3 or TRBV12-4 and TRBJ2-7; no clear D gene. This CDR3 is 13 amino acids long. The V end was cut by 5 bases, the J end by 2 bases, with 10 bases between. The CDR3 loop is CASSLGKTYEQYF. Here the CDR3 DNA reads TGTGCCAGCAGTCTCGGAAAAACCTACGAGCAGTACTTC.

This clonotype was seen a few times. The chain links TRBV15 to TRBJ2-7; D is perhaps TRBD1 (6 bases). Between the trimmed V and J ends, which lost 0 bases and 3 bases, there was a span of 18 bases. The CDR3 sequence is 17 residues long. In germline, CDR1 is LNHNV, CDR2 YYDKDF (reference sequence). The CDR3 is CATSRDLLLAQGYEQYF. CDR3 nucleotides: TGTGCCACCAGCAGAGATCTTTTATTGGCACAGGGCTACGAGCAGTACTTC.

This clonotype was counted ten times or more. The chain joins TRBV27 to TRBJ2-7; 9 positions match TRBD1. Germline V gives CDR1 MNHEY, CDR2 SMNVEV (reference sequence). The V and J ends lost 6 bases and 2 bases, in that order; junction bases with no gene match: 8. CDR3 length: 15 amino acids. The CDR3 spells CASSPGTGITYEQYF. DNA of the CDR3: TGTGCCAGCAGCCCCGGGACAGGGATAACCTACGAGCAGTACTTC.

The table lists this clonotype with a few counts. The chain carries TRBV6-1 and TRBJ2-3; D perhaps matches TRBD1 (6 bases). This CDR3 spans 13 amino acids. V gave up 7 bases and J gave up 7 bases, with 15 bases separating them. The germline gives CDR1 MNHNS, CDR2 SASEGT. The CDR3 sequence is CASTQQGSYTQYF. CDR3 nucleotide sequence: TGTGCCAGCACCCAACAGGGTTCTTATACGCAGTATTTT.